This entry lists 21 T cell receptor beta chains sequenced from one sample in a study of blood T cell repertoires in COVID-19. Clones were sequenced by immunoSEQ multiplex PCR, and TCRdb holds only the in-frame ones, with some missing. Altogether some 70,000 clones are present, around nine tenths being singletons, with the ten largest covering about 0.6%. The sample comprised peripheral blood. Source of these receptors: a man in his sixties with acute or convalescent COVID-19.

As DNA, the CDR3 is TGTGCCAGCAGCTTGGATGGCAGGTCGGCAGATACGCAGTATTTT. Translated: CASSLDGRSADTQYF. The V gene is TRBV5-6, the J gene TRBJ2-3; no clear D gene. The CDR3 is 15 amino acids. The germline gives CDR1 SGHDT, CDR2 YYEEEE. Trimming took off 0 bases at V and 4 bases at J, with 12 bases between the two ends.

This clone was recorded once. J is TRBJ1-1 and V is TRBV9; D call uncertain. There are 15 residues in the CDR3. Germline lookup yields CDR1 SGDLS and CDR2 YYNGEE. V lost 4 bases, J lost 1 base, and 14 bases lay in between. The CDR3 spells CASSPLLGGNTEAFF. DNA of the CDR3: TGTGCCAGCAGCCCTCTCCTGGGAGGGAACACTGAAGCTTTCTTT.

The gene calls are TRBV24-1 and TRBJ2-2, with a tentative D call TRBD2 (6 bases). The germline V and J ends were trimmed by 9 bases and 1 base, with 11 bases remaining between them. Germline V gene lookup returns CDR1 KGHDR and CDR2 SFDVKD. CDR3 size: 14 residues. The CDR3 DNA reads TGTGCCACCGCCGGGACTGTGAACACCGGGGAGCTGTTTTTT. Encoded protein: CATAGTVNTGELFF.

V is TRBV6-2 or TRBV6-3 and J is TRBJ1-5; no definite D call. Trimming cost V 6 bases and J 6 bases, with 18 bases left between them. The CDR3 loop spans 15 amino acids. Germline CDR1 MNHEY, CDR2 SVGEGT. The CDR3 DNA follows: TGTGCCAGCAGCCCAGCCTCCCCATCATCTCAGCCCCAGCATTTT. This codes for CASSPASPSSQPQHF.

This clone was seen a single time. V gene TRBV19 combines with J gene TRBJ1-5; 7 bases fit TRBD1. Looked up from germline, CDR1 is LNHDA and CDR2 is SQIVND (reference sequence). CDR3 length: 16 residues. The trim removed 4 bases at V and 3 bases at J, leaving 9 bases unmatched. CDR3 protein: CASSKTGAGHNQPQHF. CDR3 in DNA: TGTGCCAGTAGTAAAACAGGGGCGGGCCACAATCAGCCCCAGCATTTT.

The gene calls are TRBV27 and TRBJ1-1; 8 nucleotides line up with TRBD1. Germline loops: CDR1 MNHEY, CDR2 SMNVEV (reference sequence). The CDR3 loop spans 16 amino acids. Trimming at V came to 4 bases and at J to 1 base, leaving 8 bases not matched to a gene. CDR3 region: CASSSNPGTGNTEAFF. CDR3 bases: TGTGCCAGCAGTTCTAACCCCGGGACAGGGAACACTGAAGCTTTCTTT.

V is TRBV6-1 and J is TRBJ2-4; TRBD1 is a possible D gene (6 bases). Trimming took 4 bases from V and 0 from J, leaving 13 bases between them. The CDR3 has 16 amino acids. Germline-derived CDR1 and CDR2 are MNHNS and SASEGT. The CDR3 nucleotides are TGTGCCAGCAGTGGAGACAGGACCGTAGCCAAAAACATTCAGTACTTC. Its protein product is CASSGDRTVAKNIQYF.

The rearrangement links TRBV20-1 to TRBJ2-7, with TRBD2 identical over 8 bases. With 3 bases clipped from V and 4 bases from J, the junction kept 14 bases outside the gene matches. This CDR3 is built from 16 residues. Germline lookup yields CDR1 DFQATT and CDR2 SNEGSKA (reference sequence). CDR3 in amino acids: CSASAYVGRAKYEQYF. The CDR3, as DNA: TGCAGTGCTAGTGCTTATGTCGGGAGGGCCAAGTACGAGCAGTACTTC.

The V gene is TRBV12-5, the J gene TRBJ2-7; a possible D gene is TRBD2 (7 bases). This CDR3 has 15 amino acids. Germline V CDR1 and CDR2: LGHNT, FRNRAP. The V and J ends lost 3 bases and 2 bases respectively, with 14 bases between them. In DNA, the CDR3 is TGTGCTAGTGGTTTAGGCGGGGGCCGAACCTACGAGCAGTACTTC. Translation gives CASGLGGGRTYEQYF.

This clone was picked up one time. J is TRBJ2-1 and V is TRBV20-1, with D unclear. Trimming left V 3 bases short and J 2 bases short, with 11 bases between. The CDR3 has 14 amino acids. CDR1 is DFQATT, CDR2 SNEGSKA, per germline (reference sequence). This chain's CDR3 is CSASVPGTYNEQFF. CDR3 in DNA: TGCAGTGCTAGTGTCCCGGGTACCTACAATGAGCAGTTCTTC.

This chain links TRBV5-1 with TRBJ2-3; a possible D gene is TRBD2 (5 bases). The CDR3 runs 18 residues. Germline V CDR1 and CDR2: SGHRS, YFSETQ. V was clipped by 0 bases and J by 7 bases, with 24 bases between them. The CDR3, as DNA: TGCGCCAGCAGCTTGGGGGGAGCGGCTACACCCCTTTTAAATACGCAGTATTTT. As protein: CASSLGGAATPLLNTQYF.

The V call is TRBV19, the J call TRBJ2-7, with 9 nucleotides matching TRBD1. Germline-derived CDR1 and CDR2 are LNHDA and SQIVND (reference sequence). The CDR3 totals 15 residues. Trimming at V came to 9 bases and at J to 2 bases, leaving 11 bases not matched to a gene. The CDR3 bases are TGTGCCAGCCAAGAGGGGGGACAGGGAACCTACGAGCAGTACTTC. It codes for CASQEGGQGTYEQYF.

V and J are TRBV5-1 and TRBJ1-2, with D possibly TRBD1 on 5 matching bases. V lost 1 base to trimming and J lost 8 bases, with 15 bases between them. This CDR3 is built from 14 residues. Germline V lookup: CDR1 SGHRS, CDR2 YFSETQ. The CDR3: CASSLQGSVSGYTF. The DNA for the CDR3 is TGCGCCAGCAGCTTGCAGGGATCGGTTAGCGGCTACACCTTC.

The CDR3, as DNA: TGCGCCAGCAGCTTTAAAGGGGGCTGGCAGCCCCAGCATTTT. Residues: CASSFKGGWQPQHF. The chain links TRBV5-1 to TRBJ1-5; 7 bases match TRBD1. CDR1 is SGHRS and CDR2 is YFSETQ in the germline V gene. This CDR3 has 14 residues. J lost 7 bases, V lost 2 bases, and 6 bases had no gene match.

The chain couples TRBV5-6 to TRBJ2-5, with 8 bases lining up with TRBD2. The V gene's germline CDR1 is SGHDT and CDR2 YYEEEE. The trim removed 3 bases at V and 4 bases at J, leaving 5 bases unmatched. This CDR3 contains 14 residues. The CDR3 loop reads CASSSTSAGETQYF. DNA of the CDR3: TGTGCCAGCAGCTCGACTAGCGCGGGAGAGACCCAGTACTTC.

The chain links TRBV5-6 to TRBJ1-4; D is possibly TRBD1 (6 bases). Germline CDR1 SGHDT, CDR2 YYEEEE. This CDR3 is built from 15 residues. V was clipped by 0 bases and J by 10 bases, with 16 bases between them. The CDR3 DNA is TGTGCCAGCAGCTTGGTTCGGGGGGCGTTAGGAAAACTGTTTTTT. Translation: CASSLVRGALGKLFF.

The rearrangement joins TRBV19 to TRBJ1-5; D perhaps matches TRBD1 (5 bases). The CDR3 is 15 residues long. The germline CDR1 and CDR2 sequences are LNHDA and SQIVND (reference sequence). V lost 1 base and J lost 5, with 12 bases in between. CDR3 sequence reads: CASSIAGGTDQPQHF. The DNA of the CDR3 is TGTGCCAGTAGTATAGCCGGGGGGACGGATCAGCCCCAGCATTTT.

The table lists this clone with a count of one. J is TRBJ1-1 and V is TRBV7-9; 8 bases match TRBD1. CDR3 length: 15 amino acids. V shed 5 bases and J 3 bases; nucleotides not matched to a gene: 8. From germline, CDR1 is SEHNR and CDR2 FQNEAQ (reference sequence). CDR3 DNA sequence: TGTGCCAGCAGCCTACAGACAGGGGCTTACACTGAAGCTTTCTTT. It specifies CASSLQTGAYTEAFF.

The J gene is TRBJ2-2, the V gene TRBV9, with unresolved D. V gave up 4 bases and J gave up 4 bases, with 8 bases separating them. The germline CDR1 and CDR2 sequences are SGDLS and YYNGEE. The CDR3 is 13 residues long. This CDR3 reads CASSRGTTGELFF. CDR3 nucleotides: TGTGCCAGCAGCCGCGGAACCACCGGGGAGCTGTTTTTT.

The V gene is TRBV9, the J gene TRBJ1-1, with D unresolved. This CDR3 is 15 amino acids long. The germline V gene encodes CDR1 SGDLS and CDR2 YYNGEE. The V end was cut by 0 bases, the J end by 1 base, with 10 bases between. CDR3 loop: CASSVGPTENTEAFF. The CDR3 nucleotides read TGTGCCAGCAGCGTAGGACCGACTGAGAACACTGAAGCTTTCTTT.

This sequence joins TRBV4-1 and TRBJ1-4; the match to TRBD1 covers 7 bases. The CDR3 totals 15 residues. The V gene's germline CDR1 is MGHRA and CDR2 YSYEKL. The J segment lost 4 bases and the V segment lost 2 bases, leaving 4 bases of the junction unmatched. CDR3 coding DNA: TGCGCCAGCAGCCAATTCGGGACAGATAATGAAAAACTGTTTTTT. Protein: CASSQFGTDNEKLFF.